The source of this T cell receptor (beta chain) is a study of OX40 agonist ivuxolimab in advanced cancers. Across the study: Every patient in dose escalation had hepatocellular carcinoma, melanoma, renal cell or head and neck cancer.

Per the germline V gene, CDR1 is SGHRS and CDR2 is YFSETQ. This CDR3 comprises 15 residues. V gave up 2 bases and J gave up 3 bases; unmatched junction bases: 4. Only in-frame clones appear in the TCRdb table, and some are missing; sequencing was by immunoSEQ multiplex PCR. The repertoire has about 72,000 clones, roughly 87% of them found once; the top ten carry approximately 1.2%. Findings and limits, study-wide: Normalized T-cell clonal expansion was also low in some nonresponders. Patients with a partial response at 0.1-3.0 mg/kg had among the lowest clonal expansion.

On this clone itself: Its antigen is still unknown.

The V and J genes are TRBV5-1 and TRBJ2-1; 8 nucleotides line up with TRBD2. This material consisted of CD4+ or CD8+ T cells sorted from blood, taken in a trial of the OX40 agonist ivuxolimab. The clonotype was recovered from an adult with an advanced solid tumor such as melanoma, head and neck, liver or kidney cancer. DNA for the CDR3: TGCGCCAGCAGCTTAGCGGGGGAGGACTACAATGAGCAGTTCTTC. This gives the protein CASSLAGEDYNEQFF. The whole variable domain, remainder taken from reference TRBV5-1 and TRBJ2-1, is KAGVTQTPRYLIKTRGQQVTLSCSPISGHRSVSWYQQTPGQGLQFLFEYFSETQRNKGNFPGRFSGRQFSNSRSEMNVSTLELGDSALYLCASSLAGEDYNEQFFGPGTRLTVL.